This T cell receptor (beta chain) comes out of a study of blood T cell repertoires in COVID-19. Study details: COVID-19 samples collected from the United States, Italy and Spain covered acute and convalescent phases. PBMCs, B-cell-depleted T cells, or T cells provided the cDNA or gDNA that made up the material.

Trimming left V 0 bases short and J 0 bases short, with 9 bases between. There are 16 residues in the CDR3. Germline V lookup: CDR1 MNHEY, CDR2 SVGAGI. Per the study methods: Reference gene primer amplification gave estimated nucleated cell counts. Profiling relied on immunoSEQ multiplex PCR, and the TCRdb table lists in-frame clones only, not all of them. D and trimming come from the DNA, and the V and J calls and clone size come from that table. The sample yields more than 200,000 clones, about 88% seen once. The sequenced sample was peripheral blood. The receptor's source is a man between 65 and 79 years old with acute or convalescent COVID-19. This chain connects TRBV6-5 to TRBJ1-3, with a possible D match to TRBD1 (5 bases). CDR3 in amino acids: CASSYSNRPSGNTIYF. CDR3 DNA: TGTGCCAGCAGTTACTCGAACAGGCCCTCTGGAAACACCATATATTTT.